The 23 T cell receptor beta chains below were found in one sample sequenced in a study of T cell repertoires in cytomegalovirus infection. TCRdb fed the reads into MiXCR, producing one record per CDR3 protein. The sample shows approximately 700,000 distinct CDR3 sequences, 35% to 40% of them seen only once. The specimen was PBMCs. The receptors come from a human donor in good health (CMV status not recorded). Some clones in this sample may be carry-over from other donors' samples.

This clonotype was counted between two and nine times. The V and J genes are TRBV29-1 and TRBJ1-1; 7 bases match TRBD1. The CDR3 sequence is 14 residues long. CDR1 and CDR2 from the germline V gene are SQVTM and ANQGSEA. The V gene end was trimmed by 7 bases and the J gene end by 12 bases; junction bases not matched to a gene: 20. CDR3 sequence reads: CSGGSTGALGETFF. As DNA, the CDR3 is TGCAGCGGGGGGTCAACAGGGGCTCTTGGGGAAACTTTCTTT.

The chain recombines TRBV27 with TRBJ2-1, with TRBD2 matching 12 bases. From germline, CDR1 is MNHEY and CDR2 SMNVEV (reference sequence). The V segment lost 5 bases and the J segment 7 bases; nucleotides outside the gene matches: 6. This CDR3 region has 15 residues. CDR3 nucleotides: TGTGCCAGCAGTCTCGTAGGGACTAGCGGGAATGAGCAGTTCTTC. Amino acids: CASSLVGTSGNEQFF.

This sequence joins TRBV2 and TRBJ1-5; 9 nucleotides align to TRBD1. V dropped 3 bases and J dropped 7; count of bases not matched to a gene: 7. Germline V gene sequence: CDR1 SNHLY, CDR2 FYNNEI. This CDR3 spans 15 amino acids. This CDR3 reads CASSDRTGEGQPQHF. CDR3 coding DNA: TGTGCCAGCAGTGACCGGACAGGGGAAGGGCAGCCCCAGCATTTT.

The chain employs TRBV18 and TRBJ2-3; D is unclear. Germline CDR1 reads KGHSH; CDR2 reads LQKENI. There are 14 residues in the CDR3. V lost 3 bases and J 4 bases, leaving 11 bases between the germline ends. CDR3 sequence: CASSPQRRPDTQYF. CDR3 sequence (DNA): TGTGCCAGCTCACCTCAGCGACGCCCAGATACGCAGTATTTT. Full variable domain (outside the CDR3, taken from reference TRBV18 and TRBJ2-3): NAGVMQNPRHLVRRRGQEARLRCSPMKGHSHVYWYRQLPEEGLKFMVYLQKENIIDESGMPKERFSAEFPKEGPSILRIQQVVRGDSAAYFCASSPQRRPDTQYFGPGTRLTVL.

V and J are TRBV11-2 and TRBJ1-2; a possible D gene is TRBD1 (6 bases). The CDR3 length is 16 residues. V was pared by 4 bases and J by 2 bases, with 17 bases between. The germline CDR1 and CDR2 sequences are SGHAT and FQNNGV. In DNA form, the CDR3 reads TGTGCCAGCAGCTCCGCTTACAGGGCCCAGAACTATGGCTACACCTTC. Translation: CASSSAYRAQNYGYTF.

The J gene is TRBJ2-1, the V gene TRBV6-1; TRBD2 might be the D (6 bases). V was trimmed by 4 bases and J by 8 bases, leaving 15 bases between them. Germline loops: CDR1 MNHNS, CDR2 SASEGT. The CDR3 has 14 amino acids. The chain's CDR3 is CASSGGGGIDEQFF. CDR3 bases: TGTGCCAGCAGTGGTGGCGGAGGGATTGATGAGCAGTTCTTC.

This clonotype was recorded at least ten times. V gene TRBV7-6 combines with J gene TRBJ1-4; the D gene is possibly TRBD1 (5 bases). The germline V and J ends were trimmed by 1 base and 0 bases, with 9 bases remaining between them. CDR1 SGHVS and CDR2 FNYEAQ come from the germline V gene. This CDR3 is 16 amino acids long. DNA of the CDR3: TGTGCCAGCAGCTTAGTTTCGACAGCAACTAATGAAAAACTGTTTTTT. As protein: CASSLVSTATNEKLFF.

This clonotype has a count of ten or more. The rearrangement links TRBV7-8 to TRBJ2-1; D is tentatively TRBD1 or TRBD2 (5 bases each). CDR1 and CDR2 from the germline V gene are SGHVS and FQNEAQ. This CDR3 is 20 amino acids long. Trimming stripped 5 bases from V and 7 bases from J, with 33 bases between. This CDR3 is CASSPTWQVAYRPHTNEQFF. CDR3 nucleotide sequence: TGTGCCAGCAGCCCCACATGGCAAGTAGCGTACAGGCCTCACACAAATGAGCAGTTCTTC. The full variable domain, with the rest looked up from reference TRBV7-8 and TRBJ2-1, is GAGVSQSPRYKVAKRGQDVALRCDPISGHVSLFWYQQALGQGPEFLTYFQNEAQLDKSGLPSDRFFAERPEGSVSTLKIQRTQQEDSAVYLCASSPTWQVAYRPHTNEQFFGPGTRLTVL.

With regard to this clonotype: It may be a read error: a sequence one base away is much more abundant. The rearrangement links TRBV7-3 to TRBJ2-2; weak D call: TRBD1 (6 bases). Trimming stripped 5 bases from V and 7 bases from J, with 11 bases between. The CDR3 consists of 13 residues. CDR1 is SGHTA and CDR2 is FQGTGA in the germline V gene. CDR3 sequence reads: CASSPQGFGELFF. DNA for the CDR3: TGTGCCAGCAGCCCACAGGGTTTCGGGGAGCTGTTTTTT.

This clonotype turned up a few times. The chain couples TRBV6-1 to TRBJ1-1; D is possibly TRBD1 (6 bases). This CDR3 is built from 11 residues. The germline V gene encodes CDR1 MNHNS and CDR2 SASEGT. V was cut by 4 bases and J by 10 bases, with 10 bases left in between. The CDR3 region has the DNA TGTGCCAGCAGTGTGGGGGCGCGAGCTTTCTTT. This codes for CASSVGARAFF.

This clonotype was counted many times. The chain uses TRBV7-2 and TRBJ2-1; perhaps TRBD2 as D (5 bases). Per germline, CDR1 SGHTA and CDR2 FQGNSA. The CDR3 spans 15 residues. V dropped 2 bases and J dropped 7 bases, with 15 bases sitting between them. The CDR3 coding sequence is TGTGCCAGCAGCTTACCCCGTACTAGAGGGAATGAGCAGTTCTTC. Its translation is CASSLPRTRGNEQFF.

This clonotype was recorded at least ten times. The rearrangement joins TRBV7-8 to TRBJ2-2; TRBD2 matches at 7 bases. The CDR3 contains 15 residues. V trimming: 5 bases; J trimming: 3 bases; junction bases outside the gene matches: 6. Germline loops: CDR1 SGHVS, CDR2 FQNEAQ. The CDR3 protein is CASSPRGVHTGELFF. The CDR3 DNA is TGTGCCAGCAGCCCACGGGGGGTTCACACCGGGGAGCTGTTTTTT.

This clonotype was detected only a few times. The chain combines TRBV28 with TRBJ2-2; D is uncertain. Germline CDR1 MDHEN, CDR2 SYDVKM. CDR3 length: 13 amino acids. Deletions cut 1 base from V and 6 bases from J, with 6 bases between. CDR3 coding DNA: TGTGCCAGCAGTTTATCAGTCTCCGGGGAGCTGTTTTTT. This encodes CASSLSVSGELFF.

This chain joins TRBV3-1 and TRBJ2-2; D is unclear. The germline gives CDR1 LGHDT, CDR2 YNNKEL (reference sequence). The CDR3 has 15 residues. V was trimmed by 4 bases and J by 3 bases, leaving 12 bases between them. The CDR3 here is CASSPILIHTGELFF. The CDR3 DNA is TGTGCCAGCAGCCCCATCCTTATTCACACCGGGGAGCTGTTTTTT.

In this sample, this clonotype turned up a few times. The V gene is TRBV7-2, the J gene TRBJ1-2; D is perhaps TRBD1 (6 bases). The CDR3 has 15 residues. Germline CDR1 is SGHTA and CDR2 is FQGNSA. Trimming left V 1 base short and J 3 bases short, with 12 bases between. The DNA of the CDR3 is TGTGCCAGCAGCTTAGGGACAGTCTATGACTATGGCTACACCTTC. Protein: CASSLGTVYDYGYTF.

This clonotype has just a few counts. This sequence joins TRBV20-1 and TRBJ1-5; a possible D gene is TRBD1 (6 bases). This CDR3 spans 16 amino acids. V was cut by 6 bases and J by 2 bases, with 20 bases left in between. Germline CDR1 and CDR2: DFQATT and SNEGSKA (reference sequence). CDR3 coding DNA: TGCAGTGCCATGGAGTGGGGGCGGAGGGGCAATCAGCCCCAGCATTTT. Its protein is CSAMEWGRRGNQPQHF.

This clonotype was recorded at least ten times. The genes are TRBV28 and TRBJ1-2, with 7 bases matching TRBD1. Germline assignment: CDR1 MDHEN and CDR2 SYDVKM. The CDR3 contains 14 residues. V lost 5 bases, J lost 3 bases, and 6 bases stayed unmatched. This chain's CDR3 is CASSLVQGDYGYTF. CDR3 DNA sequence: TGTGCCAGCAGTCTGGTCCAGGGGGACTATGGCTACACCTTC.

This clonotype showed up just a few times. V gene TRBV4-1 combines with J gene TRBJ2-7; 12 nucleotides agree with TRBD2. V lost 4 bases and J lost 7; bases outside the gene matches: 11. The germline V gene encodes CDR1 MGHRA and CDR2 YSYEKL. This CDR3 contains 16 residues. CDR3 in amino acids: CASSPSLAGGGEEQYF. In DNA form, the CDR3 reads TGCGCCAGCAGCCCATCACTAGCGGGGGGCGGTGAGGAGCAGTACTTC.

Details on this clonotype: A much more abundant neighbour one base away suggests this may be a read error. This sequence joins TRBV7-2 and TRBJ2-5; 11 bases align to TRBD2. Germline V gene sequence: CDR1 SGHTA, CDR2 FQGNSA. The length of the CDR3 is 16 residues. Here the CDR3 DNA reads TGTGCCAGCAGCTTCGGTCTAGCGGGAGGTACTGAGACCCAGTCCTTC. Translation: CASSFGLAGGTETQSF.

The sample holds a few counts of this clonotype. The V gene is TRBV7-6, the J gene TRBJ2-5; D not certain. Germline V CDR1 and CDR2: SGHVS, FNYEAQ. The CDR3 consists of 12 residues. Trimming removed 6 bases at V and 7 bases at J, with 12 bases between. CDR3 sequence reads: CASRLDVGTQYF. CDR3 coding DNA: TGTGCCAGCAGGTTGGACGTCGGGACCCAGTACTTC.

This clonotype has more than one count but fewer than ten. The chain is built from TRBV25-1 and TRBJ1-1, with D maybe TRBD1 (6 bases). The V end was cut by 4 bases, the J end by 10 bases, with 13 bases between. Germline lookup yields CDR1 MGHDK and CDR2 SYGVNS. The CDR3 is 12 residues long. The CDR3, as DNA: TGTGCCAGCAGTGGTCCCGGCAGGGGAGCTTTCTTT. It specifies CASSGPGRGAFF. The full variable domain, completed using reference TRBV25-1 and TRBJ1-1, is EADIYQTPRYLVIGTGKKITLECSQTMGHDKMYWYQQDPGMELHLIHYSYGVNSTEKGDLSSESTVSRIRTEHFPLTLESARPSHTSQYLCASSGPGRGAFFGQGTRLTVV.

This clonotype showed up just a few times. The chain combines TRBV7-4 with TRBJ1-5, with unresolved D. Germline V lookup: CDR1 SGHVT, CDR2 SQSDAQ. There are 17 residues in the CDR3. V was pared by 1 base and J by 0 bases, with 13 bases between. The CDR3: CASSLVGTADSNQPQHF. CDR3 in DNA: TGTGCCAGCAGCTTAGTCGGTACAGCGGATAGCAATCAGCCCCAGCATTTT.

This clonotype was seen only a few times. This chain connects TRBV2 to TRBJ2-3, with 10 positions matching TRBD1. This CDR3 is built from 14 residues. The trim removed 8 bases at V and 8 bases at J, leaving 10 bases unmatched. Germline V CDR1 and CDR2: SNHLY, FYNNEI. The CDR3 DNA reads as TGTGCCAGCCTCCGGGACAGGGGTCGGACTACGCAGTATTTT. It yields the protein CASLRDRGRTTQYF.